Presented here are 8 T cell receptor beta chains from one specimen sequenced in a study of CD8 T cells in ankylosing spondylitis. Via MiXCR, TCRdb re-called the 5' RACE reads, giving one row per CDR3 protein. The table includes 270,000 or so distinct CDR3 sequences, 15% to 20% detected once. Sequenced sample: blood, either unsorted or a sorted T cell fraction (not recorded which). These TCRs come from a male donor with ankylosing spondylitis or in good health (not recorded which).

This clonotype turned up a few times. The chain joins TRBV20-1 to TRBJ2-3; unclear D gene. Trimming removed 0 bases at V and 2 bases at J, with 12 bases between. Germline-derived CDR1 and CDR2 are DFQATT and SNEGSKA (reference sequence). This CDR3 contains 15 residues. CDR3 region: CSARDIEFYTDTQYF. As DNA, the CDR3 is TGCAGTGCTAGAGATATTGAGTTCTACACAGATACGCAGTATTTT.

This chain uses TRBV4-1 with TRBJ2-1, with 10 bases identical to TRBD2. CDR1 and CDR2 (germline): MGHRA, YSYEKL. This CDR3 comprises 16 residues. J lost 6 bases, V lost 1 base, and 6 bases had no gene match. The CDR3 DNA sequence: TGCGCCAGCAGCCAAGTTGAACTAGCGGGACTCAATGAGCAGTTCTTC. Protein product: CASSQVELAGLNEQFF.

The V call is TRBV20-1, the J call TRBJ2-3; 10 bases fit TRBD2. Germline CDR1 reads DFQATT; CDR2 reads SNEGSKA (reference sequence). V lost 2 bases and J lost 2; bases outside the gene matches: 10. This CDR3 is 17 amino acids long. The CDR3 loop is CSARSSGRSTNTDTQYF. Written as DNA, the CDR3 is TGCAGTGCTAGAAGTAGCGGGAGGTCGACAAACACAGATACGCAGTATTTT.

The gene calls are TRBV25-1 and TRBJ2-3; possibly TRBD2 for D (6 bases). Trimming removed 5 bases at V and 3 bases at J, with 9 bases between. Germline CDR1 is MGHDK and CDR2 is SYGVNS. The length of the CDR3 is 13 residues. CDR3 sequence reads: CASSRGRTDTQYF. The DNA for the CDR3 is TGTGCCAGCAGTCGAGGGAGGACAGATACGCAGTATTTT.

The rearrangement uses TRBV5-6 and TRBJ2-7; the D gene could be TRBD1 or TRBD2 (5 bases each). The CDR3 loop spans 14 amino acids. V was shortened by 2 bases and J by 3 bases, with 12 bases between the two germline ends. Germline V lookup: CDR1 SGHDT, CDR2 YYEEEE. In DNA, the CDR3 is TGTGCCAGCAGCTTCCGAGGGGTCCTCTACGAGCAGTACTTC. Protein: CASSFRGVLYEQYF.

The chain carries TRBV20-1 and TRBJ1-4; D ambiguous. Per germline, CDR1 DFQATT and CDR2 SNEGSKA (reference sequence). Trimming stripped 5 bases from V and 7 bases from J, with 14 bases between. CDR3 size: 13 residues. This CDR3 reads CSAGVARGEKLFF. In DNA form, the CDR3 reads TGCAGTGCTGGGGTGGCGCGGGGTGAAAAACTGTTTTTT.

The chain combines TRBV10-3 with TRBJ2-3; no definite D call. Germline V gene data show CDR1 as ENHRY and CDR2 as SYGVKD. The CDR3 covers 14 residues. The ends were cut back, 1 base at V and 2 bases at J, with 7 bases in the middle. The CDR3 DNA reads TGTGCCATCAGTGAGTTGGCTATCACAGATACGCAGTATTTT. It codes for CAISELAITDTQYF.

A few counts support this clonotype. The V call is TRBV27, the J call TRBJ2-3; 12 positions agree with TRBD1. CDR1 is MNHEY, CDR2 SMNVEV, per germline (reference sequence). V dropped 5 bases and J dropped 5; count of bases not matched to a gene: 5. This CDR3 spans 15 amino acids. The CDR3 loop reads CASSPGTGGVDTQYF. The CDR3 bases are TGTGCCAGCAGTCCCGGGACAGGGGGCGTAGATACGCAGTATTTT.